The 23 T cell receptor beta chains given below trace back to one sample, sequenced in a study of T cell clonality in common variable immunodeficiency. Data came from immunoSEQ multiplex PCR; TCRdb stores just in-frame clones and leaves some out. The specimen has tens of thousands of clones, none found just once. Their antigens remain unidentified. Overall study findings and caveats: In common variable immunodeficiency, TCR beta chains reportedly carried fewer deletions and N-nucleotide insertions.

The sample was peripheral blood mononuclear cells. The receptors shown here come from a human donor with common variable immunodeficiency.

On this clone itself: The read comes to an end 3 residues before the CDR3 does, leaving the germline J gene to fill in the end. The V call is TRBV7-9, the J call TRBJ2-3; possible D gene TRBD2, 5 bases. The CDR3 has 15 residues. Trimming shortened V by 1 base and J by 2 bases, and 10 bases separated the two germline ends. Germline V lookup: CDR1 SEHNR, CDR2 FQNEAQ (reference sequence). The CDR3 protein is CASSLGGPHTDTQYF. CDR3 bases read: TGTGCCAGCAGCTTAGGAGGGCCCCACACAGATACG. The variable domain in full, completed from reference TRBV7-9 and TRBJ2-3, reads DTGVSQNPRHKITKRGQNVTFRCDPISEHNRLYWYRQTLGQGPEFLTYFQNEAQLEKSRLLSDRFSAERPKGSFSTLEIQRTEQGDSAMYLCASSLGGPHTDTQYFGPGTRLTVL.

This clone was seen more than once but under ten times. The DNA read from the CDR3 is TGTGCCAGCAATCTCCAGGGAACAGATACG. It encodes CASNLQGTDT. The complete CDR3 protein is CASNLQGTDTQYF. The chain recombines TRBV7-6 with TRBJ2-3; D possibly corresponds to TRBD1 (5 bases). The CDR3 extends 3 residues past the end of the read, so its final part is completed from the germline J gene. Germline loops: CDR1 SGHVS, CDR2 FNYEAQ. V lost 7 bases and J 3 bases, leaving 11 bases between the germline ends. The CDR3 length is 13 residues.

Comments on this clone: The read halts 3 residues ahead of the CDR3 end, with the missing end drawn from the germline J gene. At the DNA level, this CDR3 is encoded by other sequences in the same sample as well. The gene calls are TRBV6-1 and TRBJ2-1; D remains unclear. V was clipped by 3 bases and J by 9 bases, with 12 bases between them. The CDR3 has 13 residues. Germline V gene data show CDR1 as MNHNS and CDR2 as SASEGT. The CDR3 loop is CASSEGIAGEQFF. The sequenced CDR3 bases are TGTGCCAGCAGTGAGGGTATAGCTGGTGAG.

This CDR3 is CASVQPEGIGGNQPQHF. The DNA read from the CDR3 is TGTGCCAGCGTCCAACCCGAGGGTATAGGGGGCAATCAGCCC. This chain connects TRBV6-2 or TRBV6-3 to TRBJ1-5; D possibly corresponds to TRBD1 (5 bases). Read coverage stops 3 residues before the CDR3 terminus; the germline J gene supplies the remainder. The CDR3 covers 17 residues. The ends were cut back, 8 bases at V and 2 bases at J, with 22 bases in the middle. CDR1 is MNHEY, CDR2 SVGEGT, per germline.

The table lists this clone with a few counts. The missing CDR3 end, 3 residues past where the read stops, is filled in from the germline J gene. The chain has TRBV7-8 and TRBJ2-1; 7 bases agree with TRBD1. Germline CDR1 and CDR2: SGHVS and FQNEAQ. The V and J ends lost 6 bases and 6 bases, in that order; junction bases with no gene match: 11. The CDR3 runs 15 residues. The CDR3: CASSPIPRQGNEQFF. CDR3 DNA (partial): TGTGCCAGCAGTCCAATACCCAGACAGGGCAATGAG.

This clone was recorded at least ten times. The missing CDR3 end, 3 residues past where the read stops, is filled in from the germline J gene. The gene calls are TRBV15 and TRBJ2-1, with 7 bases identical to TRBD1. The CDR3 sequence is 16 residues long. V was pared by 2 bases and J by 4 bases, with 8 bases of the junction left unmatched. Germline V lookup: CDR1 LNHNV, CDR2 YYDKDF (reference sequence). CDR3 bases read: TGTGCCACCAGCAGACTTAGTTCAGGGGGATACAATGAG. Translating gives CATSRLSSGGYNE. The CDR3 reads in full as CATSRLSSGGYNEQFF.

Ten or more counts support this clone. The read terminates 3 residues before the CDR3 end, so the remaining end is supplied by the germline J gene. This chain links TRBV7-9 with TRBJ1-2; D is perhaps TRBD1 (6 bases). The CDR3 consists of 14 residues. The germline gives CDR1 SEHNR, CDR2 FQNEAQ (reference sequence). The sequenced CDR3 bases are TGTGCCAGCAGCTTCGGGGGGGCGATCCTAAGC. This codes for CASSFGGAILS. From start to end, the CDR3 is CASSFGGAILSYTF.

This clone was seen at least ten times. Read data end 3 residues before the CDR3 end; the end is taken from the germline J gene. The chain is built from TRBV7-9 and TRBJ2-3, with 8 bases that match TRBD1. The CDR3 has 14 amino acids. The germline V gene encodes CDR1 SEHNR and CDR2 FQNEAQ (reference sequence). V dropped 3 bases and J dropped 5; count of bases not matched to a gene: 4. The sequenced CDR3 bases are TGTGCCAGCAGCTTGGGGACAGGTCAAGATACG. It encodes CASSLGTGQDT. The whole CDR3 is CASSLGTGQDTQYF.

This clone was detected a few times. The read comes to an end 3 residues before the CDR3 does, leaving the germline J gene to fill in the end. The rearrangement uses TRBV7-9 and TRBJ2-5, with D unclear. Germline V gene data show CDR1 as SEHNR and CDR2 as FQNEAQ (reference sequence). The CDR3 totals 12 residues. Trimming removed 0 bases from V and 4 bases from J, with 3 bases in between. CDR3 region: CASSLAGETQYF. Partial CDR3 DNA: TGTGCCAGCAGCTTAGCAGGAGAGACC.

This clone was detected ten times or more. The read is 3 residues too short to cover the CDR3 end, so that end is filled in from the germline J gene. The genes are TRBV19 and TRBJ2-3; a weak D match, TRBD2 (6 bases). V gave up 6 bases and J gave up 4 bases, with 11 bases separating them. Germline values: CDR1 LNHDA, CDR2 SQIVND (reference sequence). The CDR3 length is 13 residues. The CDR3 reads CASSPGTPDTQYF. Partial CDR3 DNA: TGTGCCAGTAGCCCTGGGACTCCAGATACG.

Concerning this clone: Sequencing ends 3 residues short of the CDR3 end; the germline J gene provides the rest. This chain connects TRBV7-2 to TRBJ2-5; possibly TRBD2 for D (6 bases). The V and J ends lost 5 bases and 3 bases respectively, with 10 bases between them. The germline gives CDR1 SGHTA, CDR2 FQGNSA. CDR3 length equals 13 residues. The part of the CDR3 DNA that was read is TGTGCCAGCAGCCGGGACTGGAAAGAGACC. Translating it yields CASSRDWKET. In full, the CDR3 is CASSRDWKETQYF.

This clone was counted only a few times. The CDR3 DNA, read in part, is TGTGCCAGTAGCATTAACCGGGACAGGGCCTACAATGAG. Its translation is CASSINRDRAYNE. The whole CDR3 protein reads CASSINRDRAYNEQFF. V and J are TRBV19 and TRBJ2-1; 9 bases agree with TRBD1. The read gets to within 3 residues of the CDR3 end, and the germline J gene fills in the rest. Germline V lookup: CDR1 LNHDA, CDR2 SQIVND (reference sequence). Trimming cost V 6 bases and J 2 bases; bases outside gene matches: 8. The CDR3 has 16 amino acids. The full variable domain, in which reference TRBV19 and TRBJ2-1 provide the parts outside the CDR3, is DGGITQSPKYLFRKEGQNVTLSCEQNLNHDAMYWYRQDPGQGLRLIYYSQIVNDFQKGDIAEGYSVSREKKESFPLTVTSAQKNPTAFYLCASSINRDRAYNEQFFGPGTRLTVL.

This clone appeared a few times. The read halts 3 residues ahead of the CDR3 end, with the missing end drawn from the germline J gene. The chain employs TRBV4-2 and TRBJ2-5, with TRBD1 identical over 10 bases. The CDR3 length is 16 residues. Trimming took 4 bases from V and 5 from J; bases not matched to a gene: 10. Per the germline V gene, CDR1 is LGHNA and CDR2 is YNFKEQ. Here the CDR3 reads CASSLRTGGESETQYF. The covered CDR3 bases are TGTGCCAGCAGCCTCAGGACAGGGGGTGAATCGGAGACC.

This clone was recorded a few times. The CDR3 reads CASSLAGLVVSETQYF. The part of the CDR3 DNA that was read is TGTGCCAGCAGCTTAGCAGGACTAGTCGTATCTGAGACC. The chain combines TRBV7-2 with TRBJ2-5; TRBD2 matches at 7 bases. The read terminates 3 residues before the CDR3 end, so the remaining end is supplied by the germline J gene. The CDR3 has 16 residues. The J segment lost 5 bases and the V segment lost 0 bases, leaving 9 bases of the junction unmatched. CDR1 and CDR2 (germline): SGHTA, FQGNSA.

This clone was counted ten times or more. The read ends 3 residues before the CDR3 terminus; that terminus is restored from the germline J gene. The rearrangement uses TRBV5-1 and TRBJ1-2; D perhaps matches TRBD1 (6 bases). CDR1 SGHRS and CDR2 YFSETQ come from the germline V gene. CDR3 length: 11 residues. The CDR3 DNA, read in part, is TGCGCCAGCAAGGGGGTAGGGGGC. Its translation is CASKGVGG. The CDR3 in its entirety is CASKGVGGYTF.

This clone has ten or more counts. The covered CDR3 bases are TGTGCCAGCAGTTTGTTGGTCCGGGGGGGAAGGAATGAG. Its translation: CASSLLVRGGRNE. The CDR3 in its entirety is CASSLLVRGGRNEQFF. V and J are TRBV6-2 or TRBV6-3 and TRBJ2-1, with TRBD2 matching 8 bases. The CDR3 goes on 3 residues after the read ends, and that part is filled in from the germline J gene. CDR3 length: 16 residues. Germline CDR1 reads MNHEY; CDR2 reads SVGEGT. Losses at the gene ends were 4 bases for V and 7 bases for J; bases not matched to a gene: 12.

This clone occurred many times. The read ends 3 residues early relative to the CDR3; the germline J gene fills the gap. J is TRBJ2-5 and V is TRBV5-6; a weak D match, TRBD2 (5 bases). Per the germline V gene, CDR1 is SGHDT and CDR2 is YYEEEE. V dropped 4 bases and J dropped 2 bases, with 12 bases sitting between them. The CDR3 is 14 amino acids. This CDR3 is CASSVFPGQETQYF. Partial CDR3 DNA: TGTGCCAGCAGCGTCTTCCCGGGGCAAGAGACC.

Only a few counts were recorded for this clone. CDR3 protein: CASSPGQGVFTEAFF. Incomplete CDR3 DNA: TGTGCCAGTAGCCCAGGACAGGGAGTTTTCACTGAA. This chain links TRBV19 with TRBJ1-1, with 8 bases lining up with TRBD1. The CDR3 end lies 3 residues beyond the end of the read and is filled in from the germline J gene. CDR1 is LNHDA, CDR2 SQIVND, per germline (reference sequence). Unmatched junction bases numbered 10, after V lost 6 bases and J lost 4 bases. This CDR3 is 15 amino acids long.

This clone was seen at least ten times. Read sequence stops 3 residues before the CDR3 end, and the germline J gene provides the missing end. The V call is TRBV5-6, the J call TRBJ2-5; 7 bases map to TRBD2. Per the germline V gene, CDR1 is SGHDT and CDR2 is YYEEEE. Unmatched junction bases numbered 6, after V lost 4 bases and J lost 3 bases. The length of the CDR3 is 14 residues. The part of the CDR3 DNA that was read is TGTGCCAGCAGCGGACTAGGATTAAAAGAGACC. This sequence encodes CASSGLGLKET. The CDR3 in full is CASSGLGLKETQYF.

This clone was counted many times. The read terminates 3 residues before the CDR3 end, so the remaining end is supplied by the germline J gene. The chain carries TRBV5-4 and TRBJ2-1, with 14 nucleotides matching TRBD2. V was clipped by 3 bases and J by 7 bases; unmatched bases: 6. This CDR3 comprises 16 residues. Germline V gives CDR1 SGHNT, CDR2 YYREEE (reference sequence). The covered CDR3 bases are TGTGCCAGCAGCTGGGGGACTAGCGGGGGATGGAATGAG. Translated: CASSWGTSGGWNE. The complete CDR3 reads CASSWGTSGGWNEQFF. Full variable domain (remainder filled in from reference TRBV5-4 and TRBJ2-1): ETGVTQSPTHLIKTRGQQVTLRCSSQSGHNTVSWYQQALGQGPQFIFQYYREEENGRGNFPPRFSGLQFPNYSSELNVNALELDDSALYLCASSWGTSGGWNEQFFGPGTRLTVL.

This clone was seen repeatedly, ten times or more. Read data end 3 residues before the CDR3 end; the end is taken from the germline J gene. The chain is built from TRBV4-2 and TRBJ1-5; D may be TRBD1 (6 bases). V was trimmed by 0 bases and J by 7 bases, leaving 13 bases between them. The CDR3 sequence is 15 residues long. CDR1 LGHNA and CDR2 YNFKEQ come from the germline V gene. The CDR3 DNA, read in part, is TGTGCCAGCAGCCAAGAGGGGGGGCTAGGACAGCCC. This sequence encodes CASSQEGGLGQP. The CDR3, in full, reads CASSQEGGLGQPQHF.

Remarks on this clone: The read terminates 3 residues ahead of where the CDR3 ends, so the germline J gene completes it. V gene TRBV7-9 combines with J gene TRBJ2-7, with TRBD1 as a possible D gene (5 bases). This CDR3 comprises 14 residues. The ends were cut back, 1 base at V and 2 bases at J, with 9 bases in the middle. The V gene's germline CDR1 is SEHNR and CDR2 FQNEAQ (reference sequence). CDR3 region: CASSLVDIPYEQYF. The DNA read from the CDR3 is TGTGCCAGCAGCTTAGTGGACATCCCCTACGAG.

The sample holds many counts of this clone. The sequence runs out 3 residues before the end of the CDR3; the remainder is reconstructed from the germline J gene. The genes are TRBV2 and TRBJ1-2; a possible D gene is TRBD1 (5 bases). Trimming removed 11 bases from V and 2 bases from J, with 15 bases in between. CDR3 length equals 13 residues. Germline assignment: CDR1 SNHLY and CDR2 FYNNEI. The CDR3 loop is CAVTMAGNYGYTF. CDR3 DNA, as far as it was read: TGTGCCGTCACTATGGCAGGGAACTATGGC.